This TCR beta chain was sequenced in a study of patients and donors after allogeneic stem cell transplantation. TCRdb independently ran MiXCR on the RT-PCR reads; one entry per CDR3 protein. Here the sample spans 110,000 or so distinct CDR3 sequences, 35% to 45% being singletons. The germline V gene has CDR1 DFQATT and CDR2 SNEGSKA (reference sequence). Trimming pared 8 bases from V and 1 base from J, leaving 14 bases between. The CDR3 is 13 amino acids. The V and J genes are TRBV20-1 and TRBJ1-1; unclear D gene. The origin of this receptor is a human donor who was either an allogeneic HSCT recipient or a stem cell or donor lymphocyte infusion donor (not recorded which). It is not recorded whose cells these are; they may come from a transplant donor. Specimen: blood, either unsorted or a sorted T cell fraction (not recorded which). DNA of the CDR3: TGCAGTACCTATGGGATACGGAACACTGAAGCTTTCTTT. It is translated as CSTYGIRNTEAFF.